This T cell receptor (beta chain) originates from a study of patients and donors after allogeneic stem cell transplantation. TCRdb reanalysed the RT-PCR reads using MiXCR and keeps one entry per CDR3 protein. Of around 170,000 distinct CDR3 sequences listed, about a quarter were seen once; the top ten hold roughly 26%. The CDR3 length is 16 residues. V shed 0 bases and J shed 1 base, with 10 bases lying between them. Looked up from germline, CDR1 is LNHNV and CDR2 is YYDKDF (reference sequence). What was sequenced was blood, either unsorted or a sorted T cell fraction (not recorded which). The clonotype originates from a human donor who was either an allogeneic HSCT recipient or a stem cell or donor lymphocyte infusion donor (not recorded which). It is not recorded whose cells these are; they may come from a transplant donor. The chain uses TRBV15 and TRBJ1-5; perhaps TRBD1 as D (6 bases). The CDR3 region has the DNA TGTGCCACCAGCAGAGACCGGGACAAAAGCAATCAGCCCCAGCATTTT. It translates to CATSRDRDKSNQPQHF. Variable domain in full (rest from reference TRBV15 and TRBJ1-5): DAMVIQNPRYQVTQFGKPVTLSCSQTLNHNVMYWYQQKSSQAPKLLFHYYDKDFNNEADTPDNFQSRRPNTSFCFLDIRSPGLGDTAMYLCATSRDRDKSNQPQHFGDGTRLSIL.